These 32 T cell receptor beta chains were all obtained from the same sample, sequenced in a study of shared clonotypes between healthy human individuals (dated by TCRdb to the early 2020s). The library was built by means of the immunoSEQ multiplex PCR assay. What TCRdb holds here is the immuneACCESS table cut down to in-frame rearrangements. Part of the clones is not present; checked against another copy, under half of the missing clones reflect an unresolved V gene, and the others are unexplained. The sample has around 2.1 million clones on record, approximately 94% of them singletons. The ten largest clones represent roughly 0.13% of the sample. Sequencing was done on a sample of naive CD4+ T cells sorted from blood. Reading the label with the study, this specimen's cell subset or site is: CD45RA+ positively selected. The receptors shown here come from a man between 18 and 29 years old in good health.

V gene TRBV10-3 combines with J gene TRBJ2-3, with 12 positions matching TRBD2. The length of the CDR3 is 16 residues. Germline CDR1 ENHRY, CDR2 SYGVKD. The trim removed 4 bases at V and 1 base at J, leaving 3 bases unmatched. The CDR3 sequence: CAISGASGGGTDTQYF. For the CDR3, the DNA is TGTGCCATCAGTGGGGCTAGCGGGGGGGGCACAGATACGCAGTATTTT.

J is TRBJ2-7 and V is TRBV6-5, with D hard to call. Germline CDR1 is MNHEY and CDR2 is SVGAGI. Trimming pared 0 bases from V and 0 bases from J, leaving 12 bases between. The CDR3 length is 16 residues. This chain's CDR3 is CASSYSISYNSYEQYF. The CDR3 DNA reads TGTGCCAGCAGTTACTCGATTTCGTACAACTCCTACGAGCAGTACTTC.

V usage is TRBV18 and J usage is TRBJ2-3, with TRBD2 identical over 12 bases. The CDR3 sequence is 16 residues long. V shed 0 bases and J 7 bases; nucleotides not matched to a gene: 5. CDR1 and CDR2 from the germline V gene are KGHSH and LQKENI. The CDR3, as DNA: TGTGCCAGCTCACCACCGACTAGCGGGGGCACCCATACGCAGTATTTT. Its translation: CASSPPTSGGTHTQYF. Full variable domain (missing parts from reference TRBV18 and TRBJ2-3): NAGVMQNPRHLVRRRGQEARLRCSPMKGHSHVYWYRQLPEEGLKFMVYLQKENIIDESGMPKERFSAEFPKEGPSILRIQQVVRGDSAAYFCASSPPTSGGTHTQYFGPGTRLTVL.

About this clone: A clone one base away is much larger, so this may be a read error. DNA of the CDR3: TGTGCCAGCAGCTGGGGCACCGGGGAGCTGTTTTTT. Protein sequence: CASSWGTGELFF. The chain couples TRBV7-9 to TRBJ2-2; D unclear. Germline V gene sequence: CDR1 SEHNR, CDR2 FQNEAQ (reference sequence). Trimming shortened V by 4 bases and J by 4 bases, and 4 bases separated the two germline ends. The CDR3 totals 12 residues.

In the case of this clone: Other nucleotide sequences in the sample specify the same CDR3. The J gene is TRBJ2-1, the V gene TRBV10-1; D uncertain. V shed 0 bases and J shed 7 bases, with 4 bases lying between them. The germline gives CDR1 WNHNN, CDR2 SYGVQD (reference sequence). The CDR3 sequence is 12 residues long. CDR3 nucleotide sequence: TGCGCCAGCAGTGAGTCGGGGAATGAGCAGTTCTTC. Translating it yields CASSESGNEQFF.

The chain combines TRBV19 with TRBJ1-6, with D maybe TRBD1 (6 bases). The germline CDR1 and CDR2 sequences are LNHDA and SQIVND (reference sequence). CDR3 length: 14 residues. The V gene lost 3 bases and the J gene lost 4 bases, with 7 bases spanning the gap. CDR3 DNA: TGTGCCAGTAGTATGACAGGTTATAATTCACCCCTCCACTTT. Translated: CASSMTGYNSPLHF.

V gene TRBV4-3 combines with J gene TRBJ1-1; TRBD1 agrees at 7 bases. This CDR3 contains 14 residues. Germline V CDR1 and CDR2: LGHNA, YSLEER. The V and J ends lost 2 bases and 4 bases, in that order; junction bases with no gene match: 4. Here the CDR3 reads CASSQKQGSTEAFF. The CDR3, as DNA: TGCGCCAGCAGCCAAAAACAGGGGTCCACTGAAGCTTTCTTT.

This chain uses TRBV6-6 with TRBJ2-3, with D unclear. The CDR3 extends over 11 amino acids. V lost 3 bases, J lost 7 bases, and 5 bases lay in between. Germline values: CDR1 MNHNY, CDR2 SVGAGI (reference sequence). CDR3 sequence reads: CASSYGHTQYF. The DNA of the CDR3 is TGTGCCAGCAGTTATGGGCATACGCAGTATTTT.

CDR3 nucleotide sequence: TGCGCCAGCAGCTTCGGGACAGATTCTTATGGCTACACCTTC. This encodes CASSFGTDSYGYTF. J is TRBJ1-2 and V is TRBV5-1, with 7 bases that match TRBD1. The germline gives CDR1 SGHRS, CDR2 YFSETQ. V was pared by 2 bases and J by 5 bases, with 6 bases of the junction left unmatched. The CDR3 runs to 14 residues. Full variable domain (outside the CDR3, taken from reference TRBV5-1 and TRBJ1-2): KAGVTQTPRYLIKTRGQQVTLSCSPISGHRSVSWYQQTPGQGLQFLFEYFSETQRNKGNFPGRFSGRQFSNSRSEMNVSTLELGDSALYLCASSFGTDSYGYTFGSGTRLTVV.

This clone was found a few times. J is TRBJ1-4 and V is TRBV2; D is unclear. Per germline, CDR1 SNHLY and CDR2 FYNNEI. Trimming shortened V by 6 bases and J by 7 bases, and 9 bases separated the two germline ends. This CDR3 region has 12 residues. The CDR3 sequence is CASSSESEKLFF. CDR3 nucleotide sequence: TGTGCCAGCAGCTCTGAGAGTGAAAAACTGTTTTTT.

The rearrangement joins TRBV2 to TRBJ1-3; unclear D gene. The germline V gene has CDR1 SNHLY and CDR2 FYNNEI. V was cut by 4 bases and J by 0 bases, with 13 bases left in between. The CDR3 is 16 amino acids. The CDR3 is CASSVNRPTSGNTIYF. The CDR3 bases are TGTGCCAGCAGTGTGAACCGACCTACCTCTGGAAACACCATATATTTT.

The chain uses TRBV5-8 and TRBJ2-2; D tentatively reads TRBD1 or TRBD2 (5 bases each). The V gene's germline CDR1 is SGHTS and CDR2 YDEGEE. Deletions cut 2 bases from V and 3 bases from J, with 11 bases between. The CDR3 runs 15 residues. The chain's CDR3 is CASSFPGAYTGELFF. DNA for the CDR3: TGTGCCAGCAGCTTTCCCGGGGCCTACACCGGGGAGCTGTTTTTT.

V gene TRBV18 combines with J gene TRBJ1-6; D not resolved. The germline V gene has CDR1 KGHSH and CDR2 LQKENI. The CDR3 loop spans 15 amino acids. Trimming cost V 6 bases and J 5 bases, with 14 bases left between them. CDR3 sequence (DNA): TGTGCCAGCTCTGCAACTAGGCCAAATAATTCACCCCTCCACTTT. It specifies CASSATRPNNSPLHF.

The chain links TRBV2 to TRBJ2-3, with TRBD2 identical over 7 bases. V shed 6 bases and J 1 base; nucleotides not matched to a gene: 13. Per the germline V gene, CDR1 is SNHLY and CDR2 is FYNNEI. This CDR3 region has 17 residues. CDR3 sequence reads: CASRGLRERMGTDTQYF. The CDR3, as DNA: TGTGCCAGCAGGGGTTTGCGGGAGAGAATGGGCACAGATACGCAGTATTTT.

In regard to this clone: The same CDR3 arises from other DNA sequences in this sample as well. V usage is TRBV6-5 and J usage is TRBJ2-7; 8 bases are shared with TRBD1. The J segment lost 2 bases and the V segment lost 6 bases, leaving 3 bases of the junction unmatched. The CDR3 spans 13 residues. CDR1 is MNHEY, CDR2 SVGAGI, per germline. The DNA for the CDR3 is TGTGCCAGCAGCCGGACAGGGACCTACGAGCAGTACTTC. Translating gives CASSRTGTYEQYF.

The chain carries TRBV28 and TRBJ2-7; possibly TRBD2 for D (5 bases). The germline CDR1 and CDR2 sequences are MDHEN and SYDVKM. The CDR3 consists of 13 residues. Trimming pared 0 bases from V and 6 bases from J, leaving 9 bases between. This CDR3 reads CASSLWASSEQYF. The DNA for the CDR3 is TGTGCCAGCAGTTTATGGGCTAGCAGCGAGCAGTACTTC.

V usage is TRBV6-4 and J usage is TRBJ1-1; 7 bases fit TRBD1. This CDR3 has 13 amino acids. The V and J ends lost 5 bases and 4 bases, in that order; junction bases with no gene match: 4. Germline values: CDR1 MRHNA, CDR2 SNTAGT. CDR3 sequence: CASSSHRGTEAFF. CDR3 DNA sequence: TGTGCCAGCAGTTCCCACAGGGGCACTGAAGCTTTCTTT.

This chain uses TRBV5-4 with TRBJ2-5; TRBD1 aligns across 7 bases. V lost 3 bases, J lost 4 bases, and 12 bases stayed unmatched. The CDR3 runs to 16 residues. CDR1 and CDR2 (germline): SGHNT, YYREEE (reference sequence). As DNA, the CDR3 is TGTGCCAGCAGCTCCTACAGGGTAGGGGGCACAGAGACCCAGTACTTC. Its translation: CASSSYRVGGTETQYF.

The V gene is TRBV9, the J gene TRBJ1-2, with D tentatively TRBD1 (5 bases). This CDR3 region has 15 residues. V gave up 0 bases and J gave up 7 bases, with 16 bases separating them. Germline V gives CDR1 SGDLS, CDR2 YYNGEE. CDR3 region: CASSVDTGPQRGYTF. CDR3 sequence (DNA): TGTGCCAGCAGCGTAGATACAGGCCCCCAGCGTGGCTACACCTTC. Based on the CDR3 plus reference TRBV9 and TRBJ1-2, the full variable domain is DSGVTQTPKHLITATGQRVTLRCSPRSGDLSVYWYQQSLDQGLQFLIQYYNGEERAKGNILERFSAQQFPDLHSELNLSSLELGDSALYFCASSVDTGPQRGYTFGSGTRLTVV.

The chain uses TRBV27 and TRBJ2-7; maybe TRBD1 (5 bases). V was cut by 2 bases and J by 5 bases, with 16 bases left in between. The CDR3 length is 15 residues. The V gene's germline CDR1 is MNHEY and CDR2 SMNVEV (reference sequence). CDR3 protein: CASSLKGATWNEQYF. The DNA of the CDR3 is TGTGCCAGCAGTTTAAAAGGGGCCACTTGGAACGAGCAGTACTTC.

The rearrangement joins TRBV5-4 to TRBJ1-4, with 7 bases aligning to TRBD1. The CDR3 loop spans 15 amino acids. In germline, CDR1 is SGHNT, CDR2 YYREEE (reference sequence). V lost 4 bases, J lost 7 bases, and 10 bases stayed unmatched. The DNA of the CDR3 is TGTGCCAGCAGCCCACAAGGGACAGTCTCTGAAAAACTGTTTTTT. Translated, it gives CASSPQGTVSEKLFF.

The rearrangement links TRBV6-1 to TRBJ2-3; unclear D gene. The CDR3 runs 12 residues. V lost 2 bases and J lost 5, with 5 bases in between. Germline values: CDR1 MNHNS, CDR2 SASEGT. CDR3 sequence reads: CASSEYRDTQYF. CDR3 sequence (DNA): TGTGCCAGCAGTGAATACAGAGATACGCAGTATTTT.

This chain links TRBV5-1 with TRBJ2-2; D possibly corresponds to TRBD1 (6 bases). The ends were cut back, 2 bases at V and 0 bases at J, with 11 bases in the middle. The CDR3 sequence is 16 residues long. Germline V gives CDR1 SGHRS, CDR2 YFSETQ. The CDR3 protein is CASSLQTGPNTGELFF. CDR3 in DNA: TGCGCCAGCAGCTTACAGACAGGTCCGAACACCGGGGAGCTGTTTTTT.

The V gene is TRBV2, the J gene TRBJ2-7; 9 bases align to TRBD1. The CDR3 has 15 amino acids. Trimming removed 4 bases from V and 3 bases from J; junction bases left unmatched: 7. The V gene's germline CDR1 is SNHLY and CDR2 FYNNEI. The CDR3, as DNA: TGTGCCAGCAGTGTTGTTGAGGGACAGGGCTACGAGCAGTACTTC. As protein: CASSVVEGQGYEQYF.

This sequence joins TRBV12-5 and TRBJ1-1; unclear D gene. CDR3 length equals 14 residues. The germline CDR1 and CDR2 sequences are LGHNT and FRNRAP. V was shortened by 7 bases and J by 5 bases, with 17 bases between the two germline ends. CDR3 sequence: CASAPLQLMTEAFF. The CDR3 nucleotides are TGTGCTAGTGCCCCATTACAGCTTATGACTGAAGCTTTCTTT.

The CDR3 protein is CASSPTGGVNEKLFF. CDR3 nucleotides: TGCGCCAGCAGCCCGACAGGGGGAGTGAATGAAAAACTGTTTTTT. The genes are TRBV5-1 and TRBJ1-4; 9 bases align to TRBD1. This CDR3 has 15 residues. V dropped 4 bases and J dropped 5; count of bases not matched to a gene: 6. Germline CDR1 SGHRS, CDR2 YFSETQ.

V gene TRBV2 combines with J gene TRBJ2-1; D remains unclear. Deletions cut 7 bases from V and 9 bases from J, with 22 bases between. Germline V lookup: CDR1 SNHLY, CDR2 FYNNEI. The CDR3 sequence is 15 residues long. CDR3 region: CASTQSWLSQGEQFF. The CDR3 DNA follows: TGTGCCAGCACTCAAAGCTGGCTCTCCCAAGGTGAGCAGTTCTTC.

The chain uses TRBV28 and TRBJ2-1; the D gene is possibly TRBD2 (6 bases). Trimming removed 8 bases at V and 1 base at J, with 18 bases between. The CDR3 is 16 amino acids. Germline V lookup: CDR1 MDHEN, CDR2 SYDVKM. The DNA of the CDR3 is TGTGCCAGCTCCCGCGGGACTGCCGCGTCCTACAATGAGCAGTTCTTC. Translated, it gives CASSRGTAASYNEQFF.

The chain couples TRBV30 to TRBJ1-2; D uncertain. CDR1 is GTSNPN and CDR2 is SVGIG in the germline V gene (reference sequence). Between the trimmed V and J ends, which lost 3 bases and 8 bases, there was a span of 13 bases. The CDR3 loop spans 12 amino acids. DNA for the CDR3: TGTGCCTGGAGGGGGTCCGGAGAAGGCTACACCTTC. Amino acid sequence: CAWRGSGEGYTF.

V gene TRBV5-6 combines with J gene TRBJ1-3; a possible D gene is TRBD1 (5 bases). The CDR3 is made up of 14 amino acids. In germline, CDR1 is SGHDT, CDR2 YYEEEE. With 4 bases removed from V and 9 bases from J, the gap between germline ends came to 17 bases. The chain's CDR3 is CASSLGPPVGTIYF. CDR3 DNA sequence: TGTGCCAGCAGCCTGGGACCCCCGGTTGGCACCATATATTTT.

This chain connects TRBV5-1 to TRBJ2-3; D tentatively fits TRBD1 or TRBD2 (5 bases each). Germline values: CDR1 SGHRS, CDR2 YFSETQ. Between the trimmed V and J ends, which lost 2 bases and 6 bases, there was a span of 16 bases. The CDR3 is 15 amino acids. The CDR3 DNA follows: TGCGCCAGCAGCTTTGGGACCTCTCTGTTGGATACGCAGTATTTT. Translated: CASSFGTSLLDTQYF.

The rearrangement joins TRBV2 to TRBJ1-2; D unclear. Trimming removed 7 bases at V and 1 base at J, with 10 bases between. CDR1 is SNHLY, CDR2 FYNNEI, per germline. CDR3 length equals 13 residues. CDR3 bases: TGTGCCAGCACCCCAGAAGTTAACTATGGCTACACCTTC. As protein: CASTPEVNYGYTF.